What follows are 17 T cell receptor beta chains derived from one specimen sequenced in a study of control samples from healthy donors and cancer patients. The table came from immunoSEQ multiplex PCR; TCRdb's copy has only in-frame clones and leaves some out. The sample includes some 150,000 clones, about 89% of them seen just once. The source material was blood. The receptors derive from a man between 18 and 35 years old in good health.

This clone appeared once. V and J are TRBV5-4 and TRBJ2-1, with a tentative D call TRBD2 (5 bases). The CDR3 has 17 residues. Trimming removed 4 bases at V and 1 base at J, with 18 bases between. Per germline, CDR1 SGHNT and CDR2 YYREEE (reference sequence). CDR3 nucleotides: TGTGCCAGCAGCCAACAAAACGGGGTAGAATCCTACAATGAGCAGTTCTTC. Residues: CASSQQNGVESYNEQFF.

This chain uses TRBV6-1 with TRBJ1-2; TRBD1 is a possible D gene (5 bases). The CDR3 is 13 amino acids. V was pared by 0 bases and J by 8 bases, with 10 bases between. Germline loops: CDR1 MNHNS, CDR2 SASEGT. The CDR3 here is CASSEAAGYGYTF. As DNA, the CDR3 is TGTGCCAGCAGTGAAGCGGCAGGGTACGGCTACACCTTC.

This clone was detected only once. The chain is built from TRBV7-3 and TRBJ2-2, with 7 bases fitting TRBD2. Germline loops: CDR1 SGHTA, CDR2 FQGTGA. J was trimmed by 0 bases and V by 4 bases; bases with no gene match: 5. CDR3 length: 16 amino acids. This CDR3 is CASSWEGTPNTGELFF. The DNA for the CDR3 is TGTGCCAGCAGCTGGGAGGGGACTCCGAACACCGGGGAGCTGTTTTTT.

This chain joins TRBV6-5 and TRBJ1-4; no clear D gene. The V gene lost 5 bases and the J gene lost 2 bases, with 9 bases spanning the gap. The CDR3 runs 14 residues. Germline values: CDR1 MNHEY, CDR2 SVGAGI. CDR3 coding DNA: TGTGCCAGCAGTCCCGGGTTTACTAATGAAAAACTGTTTTTT. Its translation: CASSPGFTNEKLFF.

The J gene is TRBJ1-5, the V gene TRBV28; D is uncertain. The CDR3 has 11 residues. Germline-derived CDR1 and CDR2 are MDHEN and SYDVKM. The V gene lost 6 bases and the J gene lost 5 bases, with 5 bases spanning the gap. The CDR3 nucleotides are TGTGCCAGCAGCGATCATCAGCCCCAGCATTTT. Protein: CASSDHQPQHF.

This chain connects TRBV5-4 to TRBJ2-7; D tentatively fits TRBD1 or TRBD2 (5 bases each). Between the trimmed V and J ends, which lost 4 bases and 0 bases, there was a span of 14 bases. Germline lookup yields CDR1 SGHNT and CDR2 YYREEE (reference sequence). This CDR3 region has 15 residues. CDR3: CASSPRVGSSYEQYF. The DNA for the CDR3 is TGTGCCAGCAGCCCCAGGGTAGGGAGCTCCTACGAGCAGTACTTC. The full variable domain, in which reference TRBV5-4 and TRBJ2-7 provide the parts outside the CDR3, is ETGVTQSPTHLIKTRGQQVTLRCSSQSGHNTVSWYQQALGQGPQFIFQYYREEENGRGNFPPRFSGLQFPNYSSELNVNALELDDSALYLCASSPRVGSSYEQYFGPGTRLTVT.

CDR3 sequence (DNA): TGTGCCAGCAGTGAATCGGGCAGGGTAGGCTATAATTCACCCCTCCACTTT. It translates to CASSESGRVGYNSPLHF. The chain recombines TRBV25-1 with TRBJ1-6; TRBD1 might be the D (5 bases). This CDR3 region has 17 residues. Germline V CDR1 and CDR2: MGHDK, SYGVNS. V shed 1 base and J shed 3 bases, with 13 bases lying between them.

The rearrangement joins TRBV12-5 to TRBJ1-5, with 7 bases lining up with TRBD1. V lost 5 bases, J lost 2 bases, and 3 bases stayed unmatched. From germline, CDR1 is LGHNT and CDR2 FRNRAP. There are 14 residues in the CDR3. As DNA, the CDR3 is TGTGCTAGTGGTCTAACAGGGGGCAATCAGCCCCAGCATTTT. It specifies CASGLTGGNQPQHF.

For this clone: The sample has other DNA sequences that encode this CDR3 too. Written as DNA, the CDR3 is TGCGCCAGCAGCTTGGGGGCTACTAGCGGGGGTGTGAACACCGGGGAGCTGTTTTTT. Encoded protein: CASSLGATSGGVNTGELFF. V gene TRBV5-1 combines with J gene TRBJ2-2, with TRBD2 identical over 11 bases. Per germline, CDR1 SGHRS and CDR2 YFSETQ. V lost 0 bases, J lost 1 base, and 8 bases stayed unmatched. The length of the CDR3 is 19 residues.

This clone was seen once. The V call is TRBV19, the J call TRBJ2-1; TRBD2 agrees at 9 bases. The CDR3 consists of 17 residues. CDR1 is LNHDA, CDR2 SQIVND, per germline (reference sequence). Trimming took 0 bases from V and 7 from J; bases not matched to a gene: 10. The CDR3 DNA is TGTGCCAGTAGTATAGATCTGGCCAGCGGGGGGACGAATGAGCAGTTCTTC. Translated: CASSIDLASGGTNEQFF.

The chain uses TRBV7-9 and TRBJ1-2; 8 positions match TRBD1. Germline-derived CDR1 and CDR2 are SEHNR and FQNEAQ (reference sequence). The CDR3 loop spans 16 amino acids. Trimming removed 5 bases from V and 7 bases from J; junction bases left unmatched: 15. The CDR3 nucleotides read TGTGCCAGCAGCGATTCGGACAGGGAGTTGTCGGTTGGCTACACCTTC. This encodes CASSDSDRELSVGYTF.

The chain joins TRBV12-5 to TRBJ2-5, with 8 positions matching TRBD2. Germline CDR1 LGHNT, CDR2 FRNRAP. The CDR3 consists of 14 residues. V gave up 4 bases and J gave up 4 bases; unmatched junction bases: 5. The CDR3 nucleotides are TGTGCTAGTGGTTCCGGGGGGGACGGAGAGACCCAGTACTTC. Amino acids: CASGSGGDGETQYF.

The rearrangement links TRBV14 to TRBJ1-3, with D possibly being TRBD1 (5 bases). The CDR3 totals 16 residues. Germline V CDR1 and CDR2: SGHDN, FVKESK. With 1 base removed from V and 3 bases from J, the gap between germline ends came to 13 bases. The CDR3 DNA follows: TGTGCCAGCAGCCAAGTCTTAAGGGGTTATGGAAACACCATATATTTT. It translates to CASSQVLRGYGNTIYF.

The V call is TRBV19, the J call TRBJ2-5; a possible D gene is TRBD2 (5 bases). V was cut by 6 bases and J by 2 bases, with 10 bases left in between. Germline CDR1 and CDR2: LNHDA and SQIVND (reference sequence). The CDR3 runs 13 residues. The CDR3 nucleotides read TGTGCCAGTAGCTCCGGGATACAAGAGACCCAGTACTTC. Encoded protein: CASSSGIQETQYF.

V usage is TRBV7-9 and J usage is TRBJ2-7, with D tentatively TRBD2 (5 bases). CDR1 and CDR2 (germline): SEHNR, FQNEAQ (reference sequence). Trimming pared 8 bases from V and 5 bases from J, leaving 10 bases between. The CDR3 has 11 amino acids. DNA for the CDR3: TGTGCCAGCGGTACGGGGAACGAGCAGTACTTC. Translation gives CASGTGNEQYF. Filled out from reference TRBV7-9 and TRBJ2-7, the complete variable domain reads DTGVSQNPRHKITKRGQNVTFRCDPISEHNRLYWYRQTLGQGPEFLTYFQNEAQLEKSRLLSDRFSAERPKGSFSTLEIQRTEQGDSAMYLCASGTGNEQYFGPGTRLTVT.

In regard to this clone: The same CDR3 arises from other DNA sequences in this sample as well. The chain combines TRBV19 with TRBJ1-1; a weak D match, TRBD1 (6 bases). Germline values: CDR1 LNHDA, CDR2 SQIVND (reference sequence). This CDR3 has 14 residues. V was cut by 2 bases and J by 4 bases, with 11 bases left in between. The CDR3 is CASSIYRDATEAFF. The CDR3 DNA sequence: TGTGCCAGTAGTATATACAGGGACGCCACTGAAGCTTTCTTT.

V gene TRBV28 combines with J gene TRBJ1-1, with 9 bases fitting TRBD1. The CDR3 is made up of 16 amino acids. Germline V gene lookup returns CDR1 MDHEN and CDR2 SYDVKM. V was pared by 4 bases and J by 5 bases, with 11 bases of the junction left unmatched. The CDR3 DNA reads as TGTGCCAGCAGTTCCGACCTGGGACAGGGTGGAACTGAAGCTTTCTTT. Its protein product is CASSSDLGQGGTEAFF. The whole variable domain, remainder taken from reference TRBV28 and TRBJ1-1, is DVKVTQSSRYLVKRTGEKVFLECVQDMDHENMFWYRQDPGLGLRLIYFSYDVKMKEKGDIPEGYSVSREKKERFSLILESASTNQTSMYLCASSSDLGQGGTEAFFGQGTRLTVV.